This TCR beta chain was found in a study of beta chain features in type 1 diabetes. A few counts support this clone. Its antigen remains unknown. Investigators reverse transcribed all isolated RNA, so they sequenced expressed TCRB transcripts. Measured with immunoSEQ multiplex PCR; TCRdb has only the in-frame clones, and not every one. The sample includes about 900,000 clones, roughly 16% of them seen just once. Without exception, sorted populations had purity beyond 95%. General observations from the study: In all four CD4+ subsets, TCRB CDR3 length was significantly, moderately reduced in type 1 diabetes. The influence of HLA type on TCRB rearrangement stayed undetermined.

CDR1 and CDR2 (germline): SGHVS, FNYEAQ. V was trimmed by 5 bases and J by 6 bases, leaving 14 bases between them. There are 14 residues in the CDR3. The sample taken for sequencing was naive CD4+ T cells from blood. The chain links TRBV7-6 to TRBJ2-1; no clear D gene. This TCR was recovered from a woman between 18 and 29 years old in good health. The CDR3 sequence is CASSKGPPSNEQFF. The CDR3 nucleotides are TGTGCCAGCAGCAAAGGACCTCCCTCCAATGAGCAGTTCTTC. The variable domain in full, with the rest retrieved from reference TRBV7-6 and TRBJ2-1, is GAGVSQSPRYKVTKRGQDVALRCDPISGHVSLYWYRQALGQGPEFLTYFNYEAQQDKSGLPNDRFSAERPEGSISTLTIQRTEQRDSAMYRCASSKGPPSNEQFFGPGTRLTVL.